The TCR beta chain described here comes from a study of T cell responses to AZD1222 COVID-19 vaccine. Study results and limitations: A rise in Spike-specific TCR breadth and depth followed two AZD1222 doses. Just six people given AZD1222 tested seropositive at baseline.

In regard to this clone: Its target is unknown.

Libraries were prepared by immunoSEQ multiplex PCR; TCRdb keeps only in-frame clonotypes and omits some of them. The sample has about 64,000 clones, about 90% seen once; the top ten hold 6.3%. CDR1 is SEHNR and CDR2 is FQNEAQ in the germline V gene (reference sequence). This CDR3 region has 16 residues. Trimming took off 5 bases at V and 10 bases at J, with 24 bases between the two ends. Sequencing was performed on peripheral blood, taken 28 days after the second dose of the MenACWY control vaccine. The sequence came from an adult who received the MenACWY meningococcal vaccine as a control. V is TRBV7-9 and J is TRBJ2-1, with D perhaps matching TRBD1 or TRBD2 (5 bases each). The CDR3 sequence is CASSADHGLGTREQFF. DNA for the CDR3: TGTGCCAGCAGCGCAGATCACGGATTGGGGACCCGGGAGCAGTTCTTC.